This TCR beta chain was sequenced for a study of radiotherapy plus CTLA-4 blockade in lung cancer. People whose metastatic non-small-cell lung cancer was chemo-refractory got focal radiation along with CTLA-4 blockade by ipilimumab. The data were produced by immunoSEQ multiplex PCR, yet TCRdb's version contains in-frame clones alone and is incomplete. The data contain about 97,000 clones, about four fifths of them singletons. The CDR3 extends over 14 amino acids. Germline V gene data show CDR1 as MNHEY and CDR2 as SVGAGI. V was clipped by 6 bases and J by 2 bases; unmatched bases: 3. The receptor's source is a human donor with non-small cell lung cancer who had a partial response to radiotherapy plus ipilimumab. Some clones in this sample may be carry-over from other donors' samples. The sample in question was peripheral blood, obtained from a patient treated with radiotherapy plus ipilimumab. This chain links TRBV6-5 with TRBJ2-7; 11 bases align to TRBD1. CDR3 sequence: CASRGTGGPYEQYF. The CDR3 coding sequence is TGTGCCAGCAGAGGGACAGGGGGGCCCTACGAGCAGTACTTC.